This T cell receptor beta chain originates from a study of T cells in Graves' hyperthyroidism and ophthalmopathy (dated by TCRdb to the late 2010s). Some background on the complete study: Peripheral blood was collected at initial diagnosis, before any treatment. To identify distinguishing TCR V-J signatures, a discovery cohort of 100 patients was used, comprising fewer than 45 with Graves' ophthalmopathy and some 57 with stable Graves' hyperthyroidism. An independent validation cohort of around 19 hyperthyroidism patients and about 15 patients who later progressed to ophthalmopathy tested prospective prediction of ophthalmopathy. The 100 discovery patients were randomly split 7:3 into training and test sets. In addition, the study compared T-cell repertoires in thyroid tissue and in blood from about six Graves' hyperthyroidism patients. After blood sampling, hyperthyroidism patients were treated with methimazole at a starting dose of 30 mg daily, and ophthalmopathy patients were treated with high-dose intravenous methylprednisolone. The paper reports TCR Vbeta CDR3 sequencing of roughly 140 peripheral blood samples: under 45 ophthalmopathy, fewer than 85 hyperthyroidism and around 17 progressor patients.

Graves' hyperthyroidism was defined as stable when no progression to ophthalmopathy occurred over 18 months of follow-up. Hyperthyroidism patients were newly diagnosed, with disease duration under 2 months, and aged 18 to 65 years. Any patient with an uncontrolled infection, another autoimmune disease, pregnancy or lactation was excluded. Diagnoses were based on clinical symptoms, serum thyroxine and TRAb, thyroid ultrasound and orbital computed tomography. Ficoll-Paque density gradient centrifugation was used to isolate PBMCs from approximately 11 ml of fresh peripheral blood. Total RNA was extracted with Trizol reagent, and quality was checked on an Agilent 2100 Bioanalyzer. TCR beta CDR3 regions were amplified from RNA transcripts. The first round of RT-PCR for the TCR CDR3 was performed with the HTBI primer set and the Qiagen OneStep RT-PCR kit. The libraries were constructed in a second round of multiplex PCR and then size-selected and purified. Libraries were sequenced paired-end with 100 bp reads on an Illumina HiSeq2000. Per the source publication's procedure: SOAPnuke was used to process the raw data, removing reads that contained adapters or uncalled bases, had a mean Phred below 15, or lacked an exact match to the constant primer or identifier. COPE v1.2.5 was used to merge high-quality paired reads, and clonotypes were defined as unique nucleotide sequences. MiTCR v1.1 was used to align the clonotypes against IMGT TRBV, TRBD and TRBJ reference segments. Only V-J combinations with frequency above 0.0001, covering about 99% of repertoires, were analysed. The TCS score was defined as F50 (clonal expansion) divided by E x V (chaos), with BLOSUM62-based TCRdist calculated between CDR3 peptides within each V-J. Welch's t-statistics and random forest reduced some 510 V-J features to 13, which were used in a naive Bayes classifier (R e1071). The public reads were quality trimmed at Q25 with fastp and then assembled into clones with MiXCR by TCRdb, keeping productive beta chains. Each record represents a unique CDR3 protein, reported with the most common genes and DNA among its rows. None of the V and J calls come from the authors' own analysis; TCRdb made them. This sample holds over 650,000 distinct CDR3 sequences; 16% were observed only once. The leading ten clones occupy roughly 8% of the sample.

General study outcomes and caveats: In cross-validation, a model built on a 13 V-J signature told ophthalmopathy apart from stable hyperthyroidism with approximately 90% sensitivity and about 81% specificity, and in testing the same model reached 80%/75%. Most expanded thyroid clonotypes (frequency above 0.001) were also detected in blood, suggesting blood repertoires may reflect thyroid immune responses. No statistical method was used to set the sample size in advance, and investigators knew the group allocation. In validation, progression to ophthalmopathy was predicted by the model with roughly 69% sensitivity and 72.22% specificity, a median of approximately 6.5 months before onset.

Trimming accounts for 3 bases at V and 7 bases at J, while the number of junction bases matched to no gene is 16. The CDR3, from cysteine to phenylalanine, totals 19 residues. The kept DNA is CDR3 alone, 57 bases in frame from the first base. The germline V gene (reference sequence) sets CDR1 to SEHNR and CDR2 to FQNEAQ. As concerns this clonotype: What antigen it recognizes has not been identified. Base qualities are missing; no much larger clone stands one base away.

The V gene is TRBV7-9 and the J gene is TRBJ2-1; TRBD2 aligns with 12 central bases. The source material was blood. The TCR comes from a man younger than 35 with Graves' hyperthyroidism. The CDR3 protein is CASSFLPGTSGLQGNEQFF. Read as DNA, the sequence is TGTGCCAGCAGCTTCCTACCCGGGACTAGCGGGCTTCAAGGAAATGAGCAGTTCTTC.